This paragraph covers one T cell receptor beta chain sequence. Its ends do not fully match the called genes, so a read error is possible. This entry belongs to a study of read filtering for tumor transcriptome and immune sequencing. CDR1 and CDR2 (germline): WNHNN, SYGVQD (reference sequence). The CDR3 is 14 residues long. The library was built from 400 ng RNA with molecular barcoded adaptors for alpha/delta and beta/gamma chains. TCRdb independently ran MiXCR on the reads; one entry per CDR3 protein. The repertoire includes 40,000 or so distinct CDR3 sequences, roughly an eighth of them detected once, and roughly 31% sits in the top ten.

The TCR was taken from a donor older than 35 with multiple myeloma. The specimen sequenced was a population of CD138-negative cells sorted from bone marrow. V gene TRBV10-1 combines with J gene TRBJ2-3, with TRBD2 matching over 15 bases. The CDR3 nucleotides are TGTGCCATCAGGACTAGCGGGAGGGAATATACGCAGTATTTT. This translates into CAIRTSGREYTQYF.